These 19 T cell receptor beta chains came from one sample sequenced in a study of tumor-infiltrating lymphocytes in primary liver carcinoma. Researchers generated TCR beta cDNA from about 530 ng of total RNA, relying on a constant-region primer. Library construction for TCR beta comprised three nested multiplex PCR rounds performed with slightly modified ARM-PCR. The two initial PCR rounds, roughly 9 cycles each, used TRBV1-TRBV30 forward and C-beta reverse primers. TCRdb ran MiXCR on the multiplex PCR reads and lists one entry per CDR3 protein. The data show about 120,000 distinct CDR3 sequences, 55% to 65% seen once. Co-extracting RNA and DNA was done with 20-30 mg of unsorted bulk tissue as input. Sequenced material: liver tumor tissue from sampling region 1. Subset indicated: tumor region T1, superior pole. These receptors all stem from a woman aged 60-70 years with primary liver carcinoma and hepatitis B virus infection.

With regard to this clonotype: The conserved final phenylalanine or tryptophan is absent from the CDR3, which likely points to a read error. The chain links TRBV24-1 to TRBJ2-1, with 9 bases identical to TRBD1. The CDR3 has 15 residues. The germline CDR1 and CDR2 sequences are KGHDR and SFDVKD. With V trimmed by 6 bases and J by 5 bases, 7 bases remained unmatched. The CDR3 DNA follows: TGTGCCACCAGTTTCACGGGGACAGGGCACAATGAGCAGTTCCTC. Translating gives CATSFTGTGHNEQFL.

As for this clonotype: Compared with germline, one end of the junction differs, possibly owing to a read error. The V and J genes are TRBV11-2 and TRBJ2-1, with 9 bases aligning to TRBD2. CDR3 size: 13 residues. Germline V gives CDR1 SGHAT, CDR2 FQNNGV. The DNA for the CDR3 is TGTGCCAACAGCTGGACTAGCGTGCCAGAGCGGTTCTTC. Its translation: CANSWTSVPERFF.

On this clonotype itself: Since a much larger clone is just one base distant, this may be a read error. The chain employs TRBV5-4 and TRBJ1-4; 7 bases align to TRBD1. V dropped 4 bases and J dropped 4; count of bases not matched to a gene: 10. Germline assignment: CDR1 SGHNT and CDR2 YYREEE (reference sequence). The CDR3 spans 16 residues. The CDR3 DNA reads TGTGCCAGCAGCCGGGGACAGTGCACTGGTAATGAAAAACTGTTTTTT. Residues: CASSRGQCTGNEKLFF. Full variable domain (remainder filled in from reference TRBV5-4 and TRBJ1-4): ETGVTQSPTHLIKTRGQQVTLRCSSQSGHNTVSWYQQALGQGPQFIFQYYREEENGRGNFPPRFSGLQFPNYSSELNVNALELDDSALYLCASSRGQCTGNEKLFFGSGTQLSVL.

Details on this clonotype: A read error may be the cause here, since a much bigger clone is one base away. The CDR3: CASSQVWGTEASF. As DNA, the CDR3 is TGTGCCAGCAGCCAAGTATGGGGGACTGAAGCTTCCTTT. The chain carries TRBV14 and TRBJ1-1, with D tentatively TRBD1 (5 bases). This CDR3 has 13 amino acids. Germline V CDR1 and CDR2: SGHDN, FVKESK. Complete variable domain (other parts from reference TRBV14 and TRBJ1-1): EAGVTQFPSHSVIEKGQTVTLRCDPISGHDNLYWYRRVMGKEIKFLLHFVKESKQDESGMPNNRFLAERTGGTYSTLKVQPAELEDSGVYFCASSQVWGTEASFGQGTRLTVV.

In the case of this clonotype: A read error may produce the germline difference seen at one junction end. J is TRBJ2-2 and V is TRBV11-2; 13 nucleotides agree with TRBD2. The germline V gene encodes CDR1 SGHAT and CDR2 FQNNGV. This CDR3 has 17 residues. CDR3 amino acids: CASGFPGTSGTTGELSF. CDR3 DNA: TGTGCTAGCGGCTTCCCCGGGACTAGCGGGACCACCGGGGAGCTGTCTTTT.

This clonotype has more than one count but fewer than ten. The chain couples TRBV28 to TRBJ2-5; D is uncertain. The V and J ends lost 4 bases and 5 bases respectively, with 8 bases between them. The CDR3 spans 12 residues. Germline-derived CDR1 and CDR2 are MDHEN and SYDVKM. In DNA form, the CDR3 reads TGTGCCAGCAGTTCATCCCGGGAGACCCAGTACTTC. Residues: CASSSSRETQYF. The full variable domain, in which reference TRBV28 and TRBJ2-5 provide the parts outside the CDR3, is DVKVTQSSRYLVKRTGEKVFLECVQDMDHENMFWYRQDPGLGLRLIYFSYDVKMKEKGDIPEGYSVSREKKERFSLILESASTNQTSMYLCASSSSRETQYFGPGTRLLVL.

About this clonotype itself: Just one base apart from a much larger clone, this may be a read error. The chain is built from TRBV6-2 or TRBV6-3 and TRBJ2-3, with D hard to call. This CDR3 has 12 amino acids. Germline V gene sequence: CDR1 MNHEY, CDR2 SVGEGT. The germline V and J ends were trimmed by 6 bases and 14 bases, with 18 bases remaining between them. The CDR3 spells CASSRQTSLGYF. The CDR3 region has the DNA TGTGCCAGCAGCCGCCAGACTTCCCTGGGGTATTTT.

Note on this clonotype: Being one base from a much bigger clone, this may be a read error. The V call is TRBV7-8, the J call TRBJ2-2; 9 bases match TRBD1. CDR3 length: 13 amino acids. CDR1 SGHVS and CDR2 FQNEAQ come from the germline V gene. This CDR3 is CARSLDRGGELFF. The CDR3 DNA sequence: TGTGCCAGGAGCTTGGACAGGGGCGGGGAGCTGTTTTTT.

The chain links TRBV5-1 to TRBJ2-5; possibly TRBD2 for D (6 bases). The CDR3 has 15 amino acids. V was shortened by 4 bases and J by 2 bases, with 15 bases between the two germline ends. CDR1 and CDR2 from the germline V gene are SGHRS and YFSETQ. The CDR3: CASSPGEARQETQYF. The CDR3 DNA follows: TGCGCCAGCAGCCCGGGAGAGGCCCGGCAAGAGACCCAGTACTTC. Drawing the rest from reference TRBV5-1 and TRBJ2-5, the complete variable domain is KAGVTQTPRYLIKTRGQQVTLSCSPISGHRSVSWYQQTPGQGLQFLFEYFSETQRNKGNFPGRFSGRQFSNSRSEMNVSTLELGDSALYLCASSPGEARQETQYFGPGTRLLVL.

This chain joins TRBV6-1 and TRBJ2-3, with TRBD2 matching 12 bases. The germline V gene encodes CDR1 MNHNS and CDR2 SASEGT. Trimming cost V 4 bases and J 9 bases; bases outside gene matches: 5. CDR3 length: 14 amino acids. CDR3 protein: CASSGLAGVETQYF. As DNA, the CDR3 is TGTGCCAGCAGTGGACTAGCGGGAGTAGAAACGCAGTATTTT.

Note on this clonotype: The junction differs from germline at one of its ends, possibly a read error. The CDR3 region has the DNA TGTACCAGTAGGAGAGGGAGATACACTGAAGCTTTCTTT. Amino acids: CTSRRGRYTEAFF. J is TRBJ1-1 and V is TRBV19; no clear D. Per germline, CDR1 LNHDA and CDR2 SQIVND (reference sequence). The CDR3 sequence is 13 residues long.

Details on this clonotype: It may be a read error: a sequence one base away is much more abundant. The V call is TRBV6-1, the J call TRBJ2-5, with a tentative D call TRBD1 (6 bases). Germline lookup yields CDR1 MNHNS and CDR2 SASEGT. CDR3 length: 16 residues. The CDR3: CASSEWIRGGREAQYF. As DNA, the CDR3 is TGTGCCAGCAGTGAATGGATTAGAGGGGGAAGAGAGGCCCAGTACTTC.

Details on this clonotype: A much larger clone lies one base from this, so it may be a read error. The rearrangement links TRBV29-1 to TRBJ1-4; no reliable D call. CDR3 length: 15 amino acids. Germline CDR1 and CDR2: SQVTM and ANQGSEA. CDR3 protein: CIVGEGSGTNEKLFF. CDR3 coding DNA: TGCATCGTTGGGGAAGGGAGTGGTACTAATGAAAAACTGTTTTTT.

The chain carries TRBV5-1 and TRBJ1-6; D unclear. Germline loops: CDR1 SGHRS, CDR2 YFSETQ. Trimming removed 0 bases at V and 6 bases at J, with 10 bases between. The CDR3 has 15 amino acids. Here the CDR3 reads CASSLGPVGNSPLHF. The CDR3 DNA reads TGCGCCAGCAGCTTGGGTCCAGTAGGTAATTCACCCCTCCACTTT. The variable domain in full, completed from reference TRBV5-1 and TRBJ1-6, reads KAGVTQTPRYLIKTRGQQVTLSCSPISGHRSVSWYQQTPGQGLQFLFEYFSETQRNKGNFPGRFSGRQFSNSRSEMNVSTLELGDSALYLCASSLGPVGNSPLHFGNGTRLTVT.

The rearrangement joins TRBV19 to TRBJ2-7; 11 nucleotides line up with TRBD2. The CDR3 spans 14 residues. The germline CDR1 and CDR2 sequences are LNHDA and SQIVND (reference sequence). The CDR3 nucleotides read TGTGTCAGCCGAACTAGCGGGGGCACCTACGAGCAGTACTTC. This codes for CVSRTSGGTYEQYF.

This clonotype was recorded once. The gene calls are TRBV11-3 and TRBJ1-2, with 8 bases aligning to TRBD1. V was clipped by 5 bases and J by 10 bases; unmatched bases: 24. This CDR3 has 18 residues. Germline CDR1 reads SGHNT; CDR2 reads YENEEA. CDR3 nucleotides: TGTGCCAGCAGCCTAGGATCATATTCAACCGGGACAGGTCTCGTCTACACCTTC. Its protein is CASSLGSYSTGTGLVYTF.

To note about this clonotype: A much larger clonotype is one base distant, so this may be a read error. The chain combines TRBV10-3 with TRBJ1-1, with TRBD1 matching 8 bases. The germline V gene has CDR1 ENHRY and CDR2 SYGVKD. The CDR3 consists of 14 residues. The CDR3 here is CAIRLDRANTDAFF. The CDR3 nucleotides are TGTGCCATCAGACTGGACAGGGCGAACACTGATGCTTTCTTT.

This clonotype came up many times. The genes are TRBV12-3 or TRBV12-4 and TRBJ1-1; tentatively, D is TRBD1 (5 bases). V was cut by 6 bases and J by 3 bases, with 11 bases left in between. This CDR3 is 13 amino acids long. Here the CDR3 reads CASRRQIDTEAFF. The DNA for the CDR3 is TGTGCCAGCAGGCGACAGATTGACACTGAAGCTTTCTTT.

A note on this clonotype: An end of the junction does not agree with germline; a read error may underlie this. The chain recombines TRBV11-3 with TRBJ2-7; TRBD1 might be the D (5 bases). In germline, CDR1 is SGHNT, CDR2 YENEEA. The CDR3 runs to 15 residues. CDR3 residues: CASNFNQGTSYEQYF. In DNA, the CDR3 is TGTGCCAGCAACTTTAATCAGGGAACCTCCTACGAACAGTACTTC.